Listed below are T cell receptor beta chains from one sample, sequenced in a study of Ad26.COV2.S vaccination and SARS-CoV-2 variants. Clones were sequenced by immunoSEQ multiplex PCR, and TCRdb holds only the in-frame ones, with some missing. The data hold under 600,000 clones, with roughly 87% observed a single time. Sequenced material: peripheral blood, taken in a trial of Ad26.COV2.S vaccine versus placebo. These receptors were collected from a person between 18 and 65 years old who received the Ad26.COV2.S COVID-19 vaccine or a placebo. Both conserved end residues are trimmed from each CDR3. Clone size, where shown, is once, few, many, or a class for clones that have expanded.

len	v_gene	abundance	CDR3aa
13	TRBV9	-	ASSPPDRTMNEQF
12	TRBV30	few	AWSDTGGNQPQH
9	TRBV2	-	ASSAGPQAF
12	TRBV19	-	ASTPDRSTDTQY
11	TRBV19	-	ASRPGTGYEQY
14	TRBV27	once	ASGSSGGLSSYEQY
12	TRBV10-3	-	AISEKTGGYGYT
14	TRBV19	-	ASSIGLADTHNEQF
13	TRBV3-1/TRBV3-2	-	ASSQVQGLGNTIY
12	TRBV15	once	ATSRDALNTEAF
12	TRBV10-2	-	ASGKSGANYGYT
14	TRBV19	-	ASSGLAGVFYNEQF
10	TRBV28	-	ASSPSSYGYT
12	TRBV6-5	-	ASSSRTENQPQH
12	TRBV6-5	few	ATDRSVNTGELF
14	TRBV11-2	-	ASSLPLWGQNYEQY
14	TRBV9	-	ASSVGASGSWDTQY
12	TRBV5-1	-	ASSSQWASYEQY
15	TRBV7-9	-	ASSLGLATGMNTEAF
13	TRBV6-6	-	ASSRVDRGPYEQY
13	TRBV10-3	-	AISSGTGGYYEQY
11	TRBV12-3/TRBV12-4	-	ASRNLGFSGYT
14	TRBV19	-	ASSILDRALNQPQH
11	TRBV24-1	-	ATSAGGSYGYT
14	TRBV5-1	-	ASSFEGATSTDTQY
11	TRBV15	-	ATSRDKDYGYT
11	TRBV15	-	ATSRDVNTEAF
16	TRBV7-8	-	ASSDPRGAAKEGNTIY
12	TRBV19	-	ASRPSLAIHEQF
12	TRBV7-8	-	ASSSGGGSETQY
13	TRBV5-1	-	ASSYLSRGEGEQF
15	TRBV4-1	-	ASSQTIGGTGHEKLF
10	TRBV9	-	ASSASRDTQY
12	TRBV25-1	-	ASSEYGTTKGYT
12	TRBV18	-	ASSPDRLNTEAF
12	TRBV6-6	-	ARTSSGAGQPQH
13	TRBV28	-	ASSLSGTHWREQY
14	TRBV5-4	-	ASSLPGTQNTGELF
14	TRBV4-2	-	ASSQAHGYSYNEQF
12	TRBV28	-	ASSFVQDTDTQY
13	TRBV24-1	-	ATSDQGQGTDTQY
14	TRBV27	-	ASSLRAGNPYNEQF
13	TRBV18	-	ASSAGGDQQETQY
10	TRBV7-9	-	ASSFSNSPLH
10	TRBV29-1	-	SVRGATGELF
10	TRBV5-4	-	ASSHETYEQY
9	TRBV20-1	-	SASLVYEQY